This entry describes one TCR beta chain. The table lists this clone with a few counts. Its specific antigen is unknown. No base qualities exist here, and no much larger clone lies one base off it. From its cysteine to its phenylalanine, the CDR3 spans 15 amino acids. Only the CDR3 DNA is retained, 45 bases long and in frame from the first base. V drops 4 bases and J drops 5 bases, leaving 16 bases in between. CDR1 is given as SGHTS and CDR2 as YDEGEE, both from the germline V gene. After approximately eleven days of culture, CD4+ T cells were isolated with the EasySep CD4+ T cell isolation kit. Healthy vaccine recipients had no prior SARS-CoV-2 infection, confirmed by negative nucleocapsid antibodies before and after vaccination. On days 3 and 7, half of the culture medium was replaced with fresh IL-2-containing medium. Unless otherwise noted, each peptide stimulation condition was cultured in triplicate wells. Using Ficoll-Paque Plus gradient centrifugation, PBMC were separated from whole blood and then either used fresh or cryopreserved at -140C. The QIAamp micro DNA kit was used to extract genomic DNA from the cultured CD4+ T cells.

Library generation was performed with the immunoSEQ multiplex PCR assay. DNA from the cultured and isolated CD4+ T cells underwent TCR beta CDR3 sequencing. In the authors' own workflow: Non-productive TCR sequences were discarded, and reads were trimmed to the CDR3 region, with only CDR3s of 7 or more amino acids retained. The MANAFEST web app was used to pick out antigen-specific clonotypes by comparing their expansion in peptide wells with that in reference cultures. For clones to be considered positive, expansion at FDR<0.05 versus reference and all other wells, an odds ratio above 5, and a frequency above 0.1% in two replicate wells were required. Cross-reactive clonotypes were defined as significantly expanded in SARS-CoV-2 spike wells and in at least one common cold coronavirus spike condition. CDR3 similarity was assessed by Levenshtein distance with the stringdist R package, and unrooted trees were built with ape in R 3.6.1. TCRdb obtained this table from immuneACCESS and retained in-frame rearrangements with V and J assigned. These tables miss some clones; where compared with another copy, unresolved V genes account for less than half of the shortfall, and the remainder is unexplained. From that table come the V and J calls and clone size; the DNA was used to work out D and trimming. The sample table contains about 72,000 clones; only one count was recorded for approximately 77% of them. The ten largest clones add up to roughly 2% of the sample.

The data were obtained in a study of vaccination effects on CD4 cells after COVID-19 (dated by TCRdb to the early 2020s). A note on the overall study: The ViraFEST assay stimulated PBMC with viral peptide pools and then used TCR sequencing to identify antigen-specific CD4+ T cell clonotypes by expansion. Participants received two doses of either the BNT162b2 or the mRNA-1273 mRNA SARS-CoV-2 vaccine. Under 2.5 million PBMC per well were cultured with approximately 10 ug/ml peptides in IMDM containing around 4.6% human AB serum, about 9.6 IU/ml IL-2 and gentamicin. The study compared SARS-CoV-2 spike-specific CD4+ TCR repertoires before and after mRNA vaccination in COVID-19 convalescent patients and infection-naive vaccine recipients. The full study included some 10 COVID-19 convalescent patients and several SARS-CoV-2-naive healthy vaccine recipients. Cultures from other donors in the study were sequenced using the Oncomine TCR Beta short-read assay on an Illumina iSeq 100.

Study-wide conclusions, independent of this receptor: In healthy vaccine recipients, vaccine-induced clones were almost all SARS-CoV-2 mono-reactive, with only 1 of 255 cross-reactive with common cold coronaviruses. Limitations of the study were the small number of convalescent patients and the absence of early post-infection timepoints. At late post-vaccination timepoints, both infection-induced and vaccine-induced clones showed marked clonal contraction, consistent with waning T cell responses.

Recombination linked TRBV5-8 to TRBJ1-3; no D gene can be assigned with confidence. The sequence was obtained from a human donor who received a COVID-19 vaccine. The sample was CD4+ T cells from PBMCs cultured without peptide, taken before COVID-19 vaccination. The CDR3 region reads CASSPEWTVRNTIYF. The DNA sequence is given as TGTGCCAGCAGCCCGGAGTGGACTGTTCGAAACACCATATATTTT.